Each of the 27 T cell receptor beta chains below was sequenced from the same sample in a study of shared clonotypes between healthy human individuals (TCRdb year 2020). Libraries were constructed by the immunoSEQ multiplex PCR assay. TCRdb holds this immuneACCESS table with in-frame rearrangements only. Some clones are missing; in checked studies, unresolved V genes explain under half, and the rest has no known cause. This sample lists about 600,000 clones; around 97% were detected once. Around 0.057% of the sample is held by the ten biggest clonotypes. The sequencing sample was made of naive CD4+ T cells sorted from blood. The cell subset or site label here, explained by the study, means: CD45RA+ positively selected. Every receptor here comes from a woman in her twenties or thirties in good health.

The chain links TRBV28 to TRBJ1-5; no reliable D call. CDR3 length: 16 residues. V gave up 1 base and J gave up 3 bases, with 13 bases separating them. Germline CDR1 MDHEN, CDR2 SYDVKM. CDR3 DNA: TGTGCCAGCAGTTTATTTCCGGGCAGAAACAATCAGCCCCAGCATTTT. Encoded protein: CASSLFPGRNNQPQHF.

This clone has only one observation. V usage is TRBV7-9 and J usage is TRBJ2-1; D is perhaps TRBD1 (6 bases). V was pared by 1 base and J by 6 bases, with 10 bases between. The CDR3 length is 14 residues. CDR1 SEHNR and CDR2 FQNEAQ come from the germline V gene (reference sequence). In DNA form, the CDR3 reads TGTGCCAGCAGCTTAGTTTCAGGGGTCAATGAGCAGTTCTTC. Its translation: CASSLVSGVNEQFF.

V gene TRBV29-1 combines with J gene TRBJ1-5; possible D gene TRBD1, 6 bases. Trimming pared 4 bases from V and 2 bases from J, leaving 15 bases between. Germline V gene data show CDR1 as SQVTM and CDR2 as ANQGSEA. The CDR3 spans 15 residues. The CDR3 nucleotides read TGCAGCGTTGGGGGGGGCAGTTTGGGCAATCAGCCCCAGCATTTT. Amino acid sequence: CSVGGGSLGNQPQHF. Combining the CDR3 with reference TRBV29-1 and TRBJ1-5 gives the whole variable domain SAVISQKPSRDICQRGTSLTIQCQVDSQVTMMFWYRQQPGQSLTLIATANQGSEATYESGFVIDKFPISRPNLTFSTLTVSNMSPEDSSIYLCSVGGGSLGNQPQHFGDGTRLSIL.

The chain combines TRBV11-2 with TRBJ2-5; TRBD1 is a possible D gene (5 bases). Per the germline V gene, CDR1 is SGHAT and CDR2 is FQNNGV. This CDR3 has 16 amino acids. V was cut by 3 bases and J by 1 base, with 15 bases left in between. The CDR3 sequence: CASSFLGHLPQETQYF. The CDR3 DNA reads as TGTGCCAGCAGCTTTCTAGGACACCTGCCCCAAGAGACCCAGTACTTC.

The chain links TRBV25-1 to TRBJ2-5; D gene unclear. V was shortened by 8 bases and J by 5 bases, with 3 bases between the two germline ends. Per the germline V gene, CDR1 is MGHDK and CDR2 is SYGVNS. This CDR3 has 9 amino acids. This CDR3 reads CASGETQYF. The CDR3 region has the DNA TGTGCCAGCGGGGAGACCCAGTACTTC.

The chain recombines TRBV28 with TRBJ2-1; 14 bases agree with TRBD2. CDR3 length: 18 residues. V shed 6 bases, J shed 2 bases, and the junction held 9 bases outside the gene matches. Germline CDR1 is MDHEN and CDR2 is SYDVKM. DNA for the CDR3: TGTGCCAGCAGGTCGGGACTAGCGGGAGTTTGGGCCTACAATGAGCAGTTCTTC. It translates to CASRSGLAGVWAYNEQFF. The full variable domain, in which reference TRBV28 and TRBJ2-1 provide the parts outside the CDR3, is DVKVTQSSRYLVKRTGEKVFLECVQDMDHENMFWYRQDPGLGLRLIYFSYDVKMKEKGDIPEGYSVSREKKERFSLILESASTNQTSMYLCASRSGLAGVWAYNEQFFGPGTRLTVL.

This chain joins TRBV7-2 and TRBJ1-6, with D unresolved. CDR1 is SGHTA, CDR2 FQGNSA, per germline. This CDR3 region has 15 residues. V was pared by 1 base and J by 9 bases, with 13 bases between. CDR3 DNA: TGTGCCAGCAGCTTAGTCGCGGCCATTGGTTCACCCCTCCACTTT. Translation: CASSLVAAIGSPLHF.

The chain has TRBV6-1 and TRBJ1-5; 8 bases agree with TRBD1. CDR1 and CDR2 (germline): MNHNS, SASEGT. This CDR3 has 14 residues. Germline trimming cut 5 bases from V and 11 bases from J; bases unmatched to any gene: 11. Written as DNA, the CDR3 is TGTGCCAGCAGTACCGGGACAGGCGGTAGGACCCAGCATTTT. Its protein product is CASSTGTGGRTQHF.

The chain couples TRBV5-1 to TRBJ2-1; TRBD2 aligns across 8 bases. CDR1 is SGHRS, CDR2 YFSETQ, per germline. The ends lost 5 bases at V and 0 bases at J; junction bases unmatched: 19. The CDR3 sequence is 20 residues long. The CDR3 region has the DNA TGCGCCAGCAGAAACCCACTAAGCGGGAGTTTTCTAAGCTCCTACAATGAGCAGTTCTTC. This encodes CASRNPLSGSFLSSYNEQFF.

The V gene is TRBV11-2, the J gene TRBJ2-1, with TRBD2 identical over 7 bases. This CDR3 contains 15 residues. Germline values: CDR1 SGHAT, CDR2 FQNNGV. J lost 2 bases, V lost 5 bases, and 6 bases had no gene match. CDR3 bases: TGTGCCAGCAGCGGGGCGGGAGCTGCCTACAATGAGCAGTTCTTC. Translation gives CASSGAGAAYNEQFF. The full variable domain, in which reference TRBV11-2 and TRBJ2-1 provide the parts outside the CDR3, is EAGVAQSPRYKIIEKRQSVAFWCNPISGHATLYWYQQILGQGPKLLIQFQNNGVVDDSQLPKDRFSAERLKGVDSTLKIQPAKLEDSAVYLCASSGAGAAYNEQFFGPGTRLTVL.

This clone was observed a single time. The rearrangement links TRBV28 to TRBJ2-1; TRBD1 matches at 7 bases. Losses at the gene ends were 5 bases for V and 6 bases for J; bases not matched to a gene: 7. In germline, CDR1 is MDHEN, CDR2 SYDVKM. The CDR3 extends over 14 amino acids. CDR3 region: CASSPGQATNEQFF. CDR3 bases: TGTGCCAGCAGTCCCGGACAGGCGACCAATGAGCAGTTCTTC.

This chain connects TRBV9 to TRBJ2-3; maybe TRBD2 (6 bases). This CDR3 region has 17 residues. The V end was cut by 4 bases, the J end by 0 bases, with 18 bases between. Germline CDR1 reads SGDLS; CDR2 reads YYNGEE. The CDR3 DNA reads as TGTGCCAGCAGCCCCCGCGAGCGGGTCCCTAGCACAGATACGCAGTATTTT. Its translation: CASSPRERVPSTDTQYF.

This clone was observed a single time. The chain uses TRBV19 and TRBJ2-7, with 11 bases lining up with TRBD2. This CDR3 has 16 amino acids. V was pared by 4 bases and J by 3 bases, with 8 bases of the junction left unmatched. Germline CDR1 reads LNHDA; CDR2 reads SQIVND (reference sequence). CDR3 region: CASSRSGTSGYYEQYF. The CDR3 coding sequence is TGTGCCAGTAGTAGGTCAGGGACTAGCGGTTACTACGAGCAGTACTTC.

In regard to this clone: This CDR3 is also generated by other DNA sequences in the sample. The gene calls are TRBV7-9 and TRBJ1-1, with D perhaps TRBD1 (5 bases). Germline V gene lookup returns CDR1 SEHNR and CDR2 FQNEAQ (reference sequence). The V and J ends lost 1 base and 5 bases respectively, with 8 bases between them. The length of the CDR3 is 13 residues. The CDR3: CASSLGQGTEAFF. The CDR3 DNA reads as TGTGCCAGCAGCTTAGGTCAGGGTACTGAAGCTTTCTTT.

The chain has TRBV4-1 and TRBJ2-2, with D maybe TRBD2 (5 bases). Germline CDR1 and CDR2: MGHRA and YSYEKL. V was trimmed by 4 bases and J by 2 bases, leaving 11 bases between them. The CDR3 has 15 amino acids. The CDR3 DNA reads as TGCGCCAGCAGCCTCGGCGGGCTAAACACCGGGGAGCTGTTTTTT. It yields the protein CASSLGGLNTGELFF.

The chain uses TRBV19 and TRBJ2-5; tentatively, D is TRBD2 (5 bases). CDR1 and CDR2 from the germline V gene are LNHDA and SQIVND (reference sequence). V lost 1 base to trimming and J lost 4 bases, with 16 bases between them. The CDR3 spans 16 residues. CDR3 in amino acids: CASSIAASSSLETQYF. The DNA for the CDR3 is TGTGCCAGTAGTATAGCAGCTAGCTCAAGCTTAGAGACCCAGTACTTC. Together with reference TRBV19 and TRBJ2-5, the CDR3 gives the full variable domain: DGGITQSPKYLFRKEGQNVTLSCEQNLNHDAMYWYRQDPGQGLRLIYYSQIVNDFQKGDIAEGYSVSREKKESFPLTVTSAQKNPTAFYLCASSIAASSSLETQYFGPGTRLLVL.

V usage is TRBV5-1 and J usage is TRBJ2-7; D call uncertain. V lost 0 bases and J 0 bases, leaving 10 bases between the germline ends. Germline CDR1 and CDR2: SGHRS and YFSETQ. The CDR3 totals 15 residues. The CDR3 DNA reads TGCGCCAGCAGCTTGGGGCAGGTTAACTCCTACGAGCAGTACTTC. Protein: CASSLGQVNSYEQYF.

The V call is TRBV5-1, the J call TRBJ2-1; 7 bases map to TRBD2. With V trimmed by 0 bases and J by 9 bases, 9 bases remained unmatched. Germline CDR1 is SGHRS and CDR2 is YFSETQ. The CDR3 sequence is 15 residues long. The CDR3 DNA is TGCGCCAGCAGCTTGGTGCAGGCGGGAGTTGGTGAGCAGTTCTTC. As protein: CASSLVQAGVGEQFF.

The gene calls are TRBV19 and TRBJ2-5, with 8 bases that match TRBD1. Germline V gene lookup returns CDR1 LNHDA and CDR2 SQIVND (reference sequence). The V segment lost 3 bases and the J segment 5 bases; nucleotides outside the gene matches: 14. CDR3 length equals 17 residues. CDR3 coding DNA: TGTGCCAGTAGTATTACGGCCGGTGGGACAGGTTATGAGACCCAGTACTTC. Its translation is CASSITAGGTGYETQYF.

The rearrangement links TRBV5-1 to TRBJ2-7, with TRBD1 identical over 9 bases. Trimming cost V 4 bases and J 2 bases; bases outside gene matches: 13. There are 17 residues in the CDR3. CDR1 and CDR2 (germline): SGHRS, YFSETQ. The CDR3 is CASSRQDLGTGTYEQYF. The CDR3 DNA follows: TGCGCCAGCAGCCGGCAGGATTTAGGGACAGGGACCTACGAGCAGTACTTC.

The chain uses TRBV29-1 and TRBJ2-2; TRBD1 agrees at 7 bases. From germline, CDR1 is SQVTM and CDR2 ANQGSEA. V trimming: 4 bases; J trimming: 2 bases; junction bases outside the gene matches: 10. The CDR3 contains 16 residues. The CDR3 spells CSVGGFRDSNTGELFF. In DNA form, the CDR3 reads TGCAGCGTTGGGGGGTTCCGGGACAGTAACACCGGGGAGCTGTTTTTT.

The chain joins TRBV6-1 to TRBJ2-2, with 7 bases that match TRBD1. In germline, CDR1 is MNHNS, CDR2 SASEGT. The J segment lost 6 bases and the V segment lost 5 bases, leaving 6 bases of the junction unmatched. This CDR3 is built from 14 residues. The CDR3 coding sequence is TGTGCCAGCAGTCCACAGGGGAAGGCCGGGGAGCTGTTTTTT. As protein: CASSPQGKAGELFF.

The CDR3 here is CASSQLPGPPSYGYTF. The DNA for the CDR3 is TGTGCCAGCAGTCAACTCCCCGGGCCCCCGAGCTATGGCTACACCTTC. The rearrangement links TRBV27 to TRBJ1-2; D not resolved. Trimming took 5 bases from V and 4 from J, leaving 20 bases between them. The CDR3 has 16 residues. CDR1 MNHEY and CDR2 SMNVEV come from the germline V gene (reference sequence).

Regarding this clone: Other DNA sequences in this sample translate to the same CDR3. The chain carries TRBV5-1 and TRBJ2-1; possible D gene TRBD2, 5 bases. From germline, CDR1 is SGHRS and CDR2 YFSETQ. The V gene lost 4 bases and the J gene lost 0 bases, with 11 bases spanning the gap. This CDR3 has 15 residues. Here the CDR3 DNA reads TGCGCCAGCAGCCCGGACTCAAGCTCCTACAATGAGCAGTTCTTC. It yields the protein CASSPDSSSYNEQFF.

In this sample, this clone turned up once. J is TRBJ1-2 and V is TRBV6-1, with D uncertain. CDR1 is MNHNS and CDR2 is SASEGT in the germline V gene. V lost 1 base, J lost 4 bases, and 4 bases lay in between. The CDR3 is made up of 12 amino acids. In DNA, the CDR3 is TGTGCCAGCAGTGAAGGGGGCTATGGCTACACCTTC. Protein product: CASSEGGYGYTF.

The chain links TRBV29-1 to TRBJ2-2; TRBD2 is a possible D gene (6 bases). Germline CDR1 is SQVTM and CDR2 is ANQGSEA. Trimming took off 4 bases at V and 4 bases at J, with 10 bases between the two ends. CDR3 size: 13 residues. CDR3 loop: CSVASAGTGELFF. The DNA for the CDR3 is TGCAGCGTTGCTAGCGCGGGCACCGGGGAGCTGTTTTTT.

This chain uses TRBV5-1 with TRBJ2-1; 7 bases align to TRBD2. Losses at the gene ends were 2 bases for V and 2 bases for J; bases not matched to a gene: 4. CDR1 is SGHRS and CDR2 is YFSETQ in the germline V gene. This CDR3 has 15 residues. The DNA for the CDR3 is TGCGCCAGCAGCTTCAGGAGCGGGACCTACAATGAGCAGTTCTTC. Amino acid sequence: CASSFRSGTYNEQFF.